One sample yielded the 8 T cell receptor beta chains listed below, sequenced in a study of a mutant IDH1 vaccine in newly diagnosed glioma. Which antigens these TCRs recognize remains unknown. The method was immunoSEQ multiplex PCR; TCRdb's version includes in-frame clones alone and lacks a portion of them. The data contain 50,000 to 70,000 clones, about 73% of them singletons. Time point described: week 35, safety follow-up. Doses comprised 300 ug of mutant IDH1 20-mer peptide each, plus topical imiquimod. The specimen comprised PBMCs, sampled from a glioma patient whose treatment included an IDH1 peptide vaccine. The source of these receptors is a man over 45 with glioma.

V usage is TRBV14 and J usage is TRBJ1-2; D possibly corresponds to TRBD1 (6 bases). Trimming removed 2 bases at V and 6 bases at J, with 13 bases between. Germline lookup yields CDR1 SGHDN and CDR2 FVKESK. This CDR3 comprises 14 residues. As DNA, the CDR3 is TGTGCCAGCAGCCAATCCTCAGGGGTCAATGGCTACACCTTC. It encodes CASSQSSGVNGYTF.

V gene TRBV28 combines with J gene TRBJ2-5; no clear D. The J call is doubtful: the DNA matches TRBJ2-7 better. The CDR3 is made up of 11 amino acids. Per germline, CDR1 MDHEN and CDR2 SYDVKM. The CDR3 loop reads CASSSTYEQYF. CDR3 nucleotide sequence: TGTGCCAGCAGCTCCACCTACGAGCAGTACTTC.

The CDR3 nucleotides are TGTGCCAGCAGGGACGCAAATCAGCCCCAGCATTTT. It specifies CASRDANQPQHF. The V and J genes are TRBV2 and TRBJ1-5; D is unresolved. Germline lookup yields CDR1 SNHLY and CDR2 FYNNEI. Trimming shortened V by 6 bases and J by 4 bases, and 7 bases separated the two germline ends. CDR3 length: 12 amino acids.

The gene calls are TRBV5-4 and TRBJ2-2; TRBD1 matches at 9 bases. The CDR3 spans 15 residues. Germline CDR1 is SGHNT and CDR2 is YYREEE (reference sequence). With 4 bases clipped from V and 4 bases from J, the junction kept 5 bases outside the gene matches. Written as DNA, the CDR3 is TGTGCCAGCAGCCCGACAGGGGGATCCACCGGGGAGCTGTTTTTT. It is translated as CASSPTGGSTGELFF.

J is TRBJ2-7 and V is TRBV7-6; perhaps D is TRBD1 or TRBD2 (5 bases each). Trimming shortened V by 0 bases and J by 3 bases, and 15 bases separated the two germline ends. This CDR3 is 16 amino acids long. CDR1 and CDR2 (germline): SGHVS, FNYEAQ. CDR3 sequence (DNA): TGTGCCAGCAGCTTAGCTCGTGGGGACCTCAACTACGAGCAGTACTTC. Its translation is CASSLARGDLNYEQYF. Looking up the rest from reference TRBV7-6 and TRBJ2-7 gives the full variable domain: GAGVSQSPRYKVTKRGQDVALRCDPISGHVSLYWYRQALGQGPEFLTYFNYEAQQDKSGLPNDRFSAERPEGSISTLTIQRTEQRDSAMYRCASSLARGDLNYEQYFGPGTRLTVT.

The chain couples TRBV30 to TRBJ1-5; D perhaps matches TRBD1 (5 bases). Germline lookup yields CDR1 GTSNPN and CDR2 SVGIG (reference sequence). The length of the CDR3 is 13 residues. Trimming took off 2 bases at V and 8 bases at J, with 13 bases between the two ends. The CDR3: CAWSKDAGKPQHF. Written as DNA, the CDR3 is TGTGCCTGGAGTAAGGACGCAGGGAAGCCCCAGCATTTT.

The rearrangement joins TRBV29-1 to TRBJ2-7, with 7 bases matching TRBD2. Germline-derived CDR1 and CDR2 are SQVTM and ANQGSEA. This CDR3 has 14 residues. Unmatched junction bases numbered 9, after V lost 4 bases and J lost 3 bases. The CDR3 bases are TGCAGCGTTGTGGGACTAAACACTCTCTACGAGCAGTACTTC. Its protein product is CSVVGLNTLYEQYF.

This clone showed up just a few times. The chain recombines TRBV27 with TRBJ2-7, with D possibly being TRBD1 (5 bases). CDR3 length: 15 residues. The V gene lost 2 bases and the J gene lost 3 bases, with 14 bases spanning the gap. Germline CDR1 and CDR2: MNHEY and SMNVEV (reference sequence). CDR3 sequence (DNA): TGTGCCAGCAGTTTAAAAGCCCCCCAGGGCTACGAGCAGTACTTC. Protein: CASSLKAPQGYEQYF.